Below, 20 T cell receptor beta chains from the same sample are listed, as sequenced in a study of blood T cell repertoires in COVID-19. Produced via immunoSEQ multiplex PCR; TCRdb's table is partial and in-frame only. Here the sample spans approximately 500,000 clones, 85% to 90% being singletons. Sequenced material: peripheral blood. These receptor sequences come from a woman aged 45-65 years with COVID-19, enrolled during active disease.

The gene calls are TRBV5-1 and TRBJ2-4; 7 nucleotides line up with TRBD1. The CDR3 is 13 amino acids. Trimming cost V 7 bases and J 5 bases; bases outside gene matches: 6. Germline V gene data show CDR1 as SGHRS and CDR2 as YFSETQ. The CDR3 is CASLRQGENIQYF. As DNA, the CDR3 is TGCGCCAGCCTCCGACAGGGCGAAAACATTCAGTACTTC.

The V call is TRBV5-1, the J call TRBJ2-3; D perhaps matches TRBD1 (5 bases). CDR3 length equals 16 residues. Germline V lookup: CDR1 SGHRS, CDR2 YFSETQ. V shed 0 bases and J shed 1 base, with 12 bases lying between them. CDR3 sequence: CASSLGRGHRTDTQYF. The CDR3 coding sequence is TGCGCCAGCAGCTTGGGTAGGGGCCACCGCACAGATACGCAGTATTTT.

The chain is built from TRBV10-3 and TRBJ2-7; maybe TRBD2 (6 bases). V shed 9 bases and J shed 1 base, with 16 bases lying between them. Per germline, CDR1 ENHRY and CDR2 SYGVKD. The length of the CDR3 is 14 residues. The CDR3 loop is CAISPGATSYEQYF. The CDR3 DNA follows: TGTGCCATTTCCCCGGGAGCTACTTCCTACGAGCAGTACTTC.

V is TRBV27 and J is TRBJ2-1; D possibly corresponds to TRBD2 (6 bases). This CDR3 has 14 residues. Germline CDR1 and CDR2: MNHEY and SMNVEV (reference sequence). The ends were cut back, 5 bases at V and 7 bases at J, with 15 bases in the middle. The CDR3 nucleotides are TGTGCCAGCAGTCCCTGGGCTAGCGAGAATGAGCAGTTCTTC. This encodes CASSPWASENEQFF.

The chain joins TRBV10-3 to TRBJ2-4; D is perhaps TRBD2 (6 bases). CDR1 ENHRY and CDR2 SYGVKD come from the germline V gene. This CDR3 spans 15 amino acids. The V end lost 0 bases, the J end lost 2 bases, and 8 bases lay between the germline ends. CDR3 sequence (DNA): TGTGCCATCAGTGAGTCGGAGGGGACCAAAAACATTCAGTACTTC. Amino acids: CAISESEGTKNIQYF.

The rearrangement joins TRBV30 to TRBJ1-2; tentative D call: TRBD1 (6 bases). The CDR3 runs 14 residues. Germline V lookup: CDR1 GTSNPN, CDR2 SVGIG (reference sequence). With 2 bases removed from V and 4 bases from J, the gap between germline ends came to 14 bases. The CDR3 sequence is CAWSSGALIYGYTF. The CDR3 DNA reads as TGTGCCTGGAGTTCAGGGGCTCTAATCTATGGCTACACCTTC.

The sample holds a few counts of this clone. The J gene is TRBJ2-7, the V gene TRBV5-4; the match to TRBD2 covers 7 bases. In germline, CDR1 is SGHNT, CDR2 YYREEE (reference sequence). This CDR3 is built from 15 residues. Unmatched junction bases numbered 9, after V lost 4 bases and J lost 2 bases. CDR3 loop: CASSIPSGSTYEQYF. CDR3 DNA: TGTGCCAGCAGCATTCCTAGCGGCTCAACCTACGAGCAGTACTTC.

This clone has just a few counts. V usage is TRBV4-1 and J usage is TRBJ1-1; D call uncertain. The CDR3 runs to 13 residues. CDR1 is MGHRA and CDR2 is YSYEKL in the germline V gene. V dropped 0 bases and J dropped 5 bases, with 7 bases sitting between them. Here the CDR3 reads CASSQDRWTEAFF. The CDR3 DNA sequence: TGCGCCAGCAGCCAAGATCGGTGGACTGAAGCTTTCTTT.

The chain uses TRBV28 and TRBJ2-6; 7 bases line up with TRBD2. This CDR3 region has 17 residues. CDR1 is MDHEN, CDR2 SYDVKM, per germline. V was pared by 7 bases and J by 4 bases, with 13 bases of the junction left unmatched. The CDR3 reads CASTPPGAGRGANVLTF. CDR3 DNA: TGTGCCAGCACCCCCCCTGGAGCGGGGAGGGGGGCCAACGTCCTGACTTTC.

The DNA for the CDR3 is TGTGCCAGTAAAACTAGCGGGGGGGAGGCCTACGAGCAGTACTTC. It translates to CASKTSGGEAYEQYF. V usage is TRBV19 and J usage is TRBJ2-7; 13 bases are shared with TRBD2. The V segment lost 7 bases and the J segment 2 bases; nucleotides outside the gene matches: 5. Germline CDR1 LNHDA, CDR2 SQIVND (reference sequence). CDR3 length: 15 residues.

The chain is built from TRBV24-1 and TRBJ2-1; no firm D call. From germline, CDR1 is KGHDR and CDR2 SFDVKD. This CDR3 has 14 residues. Trimming cost V 4 bases and J 3 bases, with 9 bases left between them. The CDR3 reads CATSDRRLYNEQFF. The CDR3 region has the DNA TGTGCCACCAGTGACCGCCGACTCTACAATGAGCAGTTCTTC.

The V call is TRBV5-1, the J call TRBJ1-1; D not certain. V was pared by 4 bases and J by 4 bases, with 17 bases between. Germline CDR1 SGHRS, CDR2 YFSETQ. CDR3 size: 15 residues. This CDR3 reads CASSLLGSGSTEAFF. CDR3 coding DNA: TGCGCCAGCAGCCTCCTTGGATCCGGGAGCACTGAAGCTTTCTTT.

The chain recombines TRBV30 with TRBJ1-3, with D tentatively TRBD1 (6 bases). V lost 3 bases to trimming and J lost 2 bases, with 11 bases between them. Germline lookup yields CDR1 GTSNPN and CDR2 SVGIG (reference sequence). This CDR3 comprises 14 residues. The CDR3 is CAWRQPGAGNTIYF. The CDR3 DNA sequence: TGTGCCTGGAGGCAACCAGGGGCTGGAAACACCATATATTTT. The variable domain in full, completed from reference TRBV30 and TRBJ1-3, reads SQTIHQWPATLVQPVGSPLSLECTVEGTSNPNLYWYRQAAGRGLQLLFYSVGIGQISSEVPQNLSASRPQDRQFILSSKKLLLSDSGFYLCAWRQPGAGNTIYFGEGSWLTVV.

This chain links TRBV30 with TRBJ2-3; 8 bases map to TRBD1. The CDR3 runs 14 residues. V shed 1 base, J shed 3 bases, and the junction held 3 bases outside the gene matches. Germline V gene data show CDR1 as GTSNPN and CDR2 as SVGIG (reference sequence). In DNA form, the CDR3 reads TGTGCCTGGAGTGCCAGGGGGCTGACAGATACGCAGTATTTT. This gives the protein CAWSARGLTDTQYF.

This clone was seen a single time. This rearrangement joins TRBV13 to TRBJ2-3, with 12 bases identical to TRBD2. CDR3 length: 17 amino acids. Losses at the gene ends were 1 base for V and 4 bases for J; bases not matched to a gene: 6. Germline assignment: CDR1 PRHDT and CDR2 FYEKMQ (reference sequence). The CDR3 nucleotides read TGTGCCAGCAGCTTAGTGACTAGCGGGGGACCACCAGATACGCAGTATTTT. It specifies CASSLVTSGGPPDTQYF.

This chain connects TRBV9 to TRBJ1-6; weak D call: TRBD1 (6 bases). The CDR3 runs 16 residues. Trimming took off 5 bases at V and 4 bases at J, with 16 bases between the two ends. The V gene's germline CDR1 is SGDLS and CDR2 YYNGEE. The chain's CDR3 is CASSGGGVAYNSPLHF. Written as DNA, the CDR3 is TGTGCCAGCAGTGGAGGGGGGGTAGCATATAATTCACCCCTCCACTTT. Filled out from reference TRBV9 and TRBJ1-6, the complete variable domain reads DSGVTQTPKHLITATGQRVTLRCSPRSGDLSVYWYQQSLDQGLQFLIQYYNGEERAKGNILERFSAQQFPDLHSELNLSSLELGDSALYFCASSGGGVAYNSPLHFGNGTRLTVT.

The rearrangement links TRBV21-1 to TRBJ1-2; the table's D call TRBD1 went unverified against the DNA. TRBV21-1 is a pseudogene locus. This CDR3 contains 15 residues. The CDR3 coding sequence is TGTGCCAGCAGCAAAGCGGCAGGGGGTATCTATGGCTACACCTTC. This sequence encodes CASSKAAGGIYGYTF.

With respect to this clone: Other nucleotide sequences from this sample produce the same CDR3. This rearrangement joins TRBV5-1 to TRBJ2-7, with a possible D match to TRBD2 (6 bases). The CDR3 is made up of 13 amino acids. V was clipped by 4 bases and J by 2 bases, with 10 bases between them. Germline V gives CDR1 SGHRS, CDR2 YFSETQ. The CDR3 sequence is CASSPTGAYEQYF. DNA for the CDR3: TGCGCCAGCAGCCCGACGGGGGCCTACGAGCAGTACTTC.

The rearrangement joins TRBV4-2 to TRBJ2-1; TRBD2 agrees at 10 bases. V lost 0 bases and J lost 7; bases outside the gene matches: 6. The CDR3 spans 16 residues. Germline V gene sequence: CDR1 LGHNA, CDR2 YNFKEQ. CDR3 amino acids: CASSQDRLAGENEQFF. The CDR3 DNA reads TGTGCCAGCAGCCAAGATAGGCTAGCGGGGGAAAATGAGCAGTTCTTC.

V is TRBV11-2 and J is TRBJ1-2; D not certain. Germline V gene lookup returns CDR1 SGHAT and CDR2 FQNNGV. The CDR3 runs 15 residues. V lost 5 bases to trimming and J lost 8 bases, with 21 bases between them. The DNA of the CDR3 is TGTGCCAGCAGCCGTTCCGCCCTGAGCCCCAAGGGCTACACCTTC. Translating gives CASSRSALSPKGYTF.